One T cell receptor beta chain is described in this entry. This CDR3 is 13 amino acids long. Germline V gives CDR1 SQVTM, CDR2 ANQGSEA. V was cut by 7 bases and J by 2 bases, with 11 bases left in between. Researchers took RNA transcripts and amplified TCR beta CDR3 regions from them. First-round RT-PCR relied on HTBI primers, and a second-round multiplex PCR came next. TCRdb reanalysed the multiplex PCR reads using MiXCR and keeps one entry per CDR3 protein. Among over a million distinct CDR3 sequences listed, about two fifths were seen once. This record belongs to a study of Graves' ophthalmopathy and Graves' hyperthyroidism.

This receptor was taken from an adult man with Graves' hyperthyroidism. This chain joins TRBV29-1 and TRBJ1-4; weak D call: TRBD1 (6 bases). Sequenced: peripheral blood or thyroid tissue (not recorded which). Here the CDR3 DNA reads TGCAGCGCACAGGGCGTGACTAATGAAAAACTGTTTTTT. Protein product: CSAQGVTNEKLFF.